This TCR beta chain was obtained from a study of T cells in Graves' hyperthyroidism and ophthalmopathy. Regarding this clonotype: As yet, its antigen is unknown.

Lactation, pregnancy, other autoimmune disease or uncontrolled infection led to exclusion of patients. Study-wide results and limits: The authors' 13 V-J model separated ophthalmopathy from stable hyperthyroidism. In the blood, most expanded thyroid clonotypes above 0.001 appeared as well.

Amplification of TCR beta CDR3 regions used RNA as the template. Primed by the HTBI set, a first-round RT-PCR was run on the TCR CDR3. TCRdb analysed the multiplex PCR reads with MiXCR anew, one entry per CDR3 protein. Seen here are over 350,000 distinct CDR3 sequences, approximately 17% observed once, and the top ten hold around 40%. Germline-derived CDR1 and CDR2 are SGHRS and YFSETQ. The junction had 8 bases not matched to a gene; V was cut back by 4 bases and J by 7 bases. The CDR3 totals 15 residues. The V and J genes are TRBV5-1 and TRBJ2-1, with 10 bases lining up with TRBD1. The specimen sequenced was blood. This sequence was found in a young man with Graves' ophthalmopathy. Here the CDR3 DNA reads TGCGCCAGCAGCATGACAGGGGGCGTTTTTAATGAGCAGTTCTTC. Its translation is CASSMTGGVFNEQFF.